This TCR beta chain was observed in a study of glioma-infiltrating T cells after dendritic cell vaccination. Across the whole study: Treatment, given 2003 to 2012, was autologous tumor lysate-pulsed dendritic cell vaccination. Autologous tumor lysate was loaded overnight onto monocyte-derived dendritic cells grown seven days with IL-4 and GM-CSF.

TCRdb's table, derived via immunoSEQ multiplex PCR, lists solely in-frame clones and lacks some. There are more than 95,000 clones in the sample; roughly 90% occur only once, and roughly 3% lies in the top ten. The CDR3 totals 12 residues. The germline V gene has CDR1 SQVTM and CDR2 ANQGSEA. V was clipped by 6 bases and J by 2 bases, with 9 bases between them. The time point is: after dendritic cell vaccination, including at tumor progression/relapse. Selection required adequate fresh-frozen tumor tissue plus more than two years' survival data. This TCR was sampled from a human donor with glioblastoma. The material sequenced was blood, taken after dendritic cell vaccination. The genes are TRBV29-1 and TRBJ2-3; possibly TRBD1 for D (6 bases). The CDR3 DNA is TGCAGCGTCTCAGGGGCCACAGATACGCAGTATTTT. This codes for CSVSGATDTQYF.